This T cell receptor (beta chain) was obtained from a study of Tregs in tolerant kidney transplant recipients. The nonmyeloablative bone marrow transplants came from related graft donors, with transient mixed chimerism. V lost 4 bases and J 4 bases, leaving 13 bases between the germline ends. Germline loops: CDR1 MGHDK, CDR2 SYGVNS. This CDR3 region has 14 residues. The data were produced by immunoSEQ multiplex PCR, yet TCRdb's version contains in-frame clones alone and is incomplete. Among fewer than 55,000 clones listed, about 92% were seen once. The V gene is TRBV25-1, the J gene TRBJ1-2; perhaps TRBD1 as D (5 bases). This specimen consisted of CD8+ T cells from blood (PBMCs), obtained 12 months after the transplant. This clonotype was obtained from a human patient who received a combined kidney and bone marrow transplant. Part of the T cell pool may stem from the graft donor. The CDR3 region has the DNA TGTGCCAGCAGTGTATCAGGGTCAGGCTATGGCTACACCTTC. It encodes CASSVSGSGYGYTF.